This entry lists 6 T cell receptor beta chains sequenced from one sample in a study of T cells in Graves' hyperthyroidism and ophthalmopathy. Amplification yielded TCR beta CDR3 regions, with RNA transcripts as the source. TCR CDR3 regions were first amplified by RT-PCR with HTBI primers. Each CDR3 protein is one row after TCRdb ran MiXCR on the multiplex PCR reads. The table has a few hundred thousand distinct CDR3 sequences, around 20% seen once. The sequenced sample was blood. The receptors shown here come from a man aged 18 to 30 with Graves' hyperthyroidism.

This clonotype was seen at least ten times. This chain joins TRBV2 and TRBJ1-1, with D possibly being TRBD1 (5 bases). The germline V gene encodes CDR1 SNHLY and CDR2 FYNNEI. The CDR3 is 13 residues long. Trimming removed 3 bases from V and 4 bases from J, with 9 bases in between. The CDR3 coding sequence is TGTGCCAGCAGTGAGTACGGGGGCACTGAAGCTTTCTTT. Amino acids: CASSEYGGTEAFF.

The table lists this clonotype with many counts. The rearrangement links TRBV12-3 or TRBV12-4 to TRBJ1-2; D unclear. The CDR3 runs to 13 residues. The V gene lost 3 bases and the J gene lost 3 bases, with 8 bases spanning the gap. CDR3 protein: CASSFGVYYGYTF. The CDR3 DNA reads TGTGCCAGCAGTTTCGGGGTTTACTATGGCTACACCTTC.

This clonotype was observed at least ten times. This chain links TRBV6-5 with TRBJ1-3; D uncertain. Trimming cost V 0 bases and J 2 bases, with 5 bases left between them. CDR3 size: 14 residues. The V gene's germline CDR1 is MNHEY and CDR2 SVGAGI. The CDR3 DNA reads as TGTGCCAGCAGTTACTCAGAGGCTGGAAACACCATATATTTT. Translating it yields CASSYSEAGNTIYF.

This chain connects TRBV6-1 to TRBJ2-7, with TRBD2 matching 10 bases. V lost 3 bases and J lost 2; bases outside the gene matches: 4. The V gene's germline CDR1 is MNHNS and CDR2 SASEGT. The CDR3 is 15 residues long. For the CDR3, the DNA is TGTGCCAGCAGTGACGGGCTAGCGGGAGCCTACGAGCAGTACTTC. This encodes CASSDGLAGAYEQYF.

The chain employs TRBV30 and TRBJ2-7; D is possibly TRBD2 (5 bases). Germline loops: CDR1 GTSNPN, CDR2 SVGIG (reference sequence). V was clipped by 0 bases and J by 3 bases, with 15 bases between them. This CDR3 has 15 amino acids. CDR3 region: CAWSVPWLTNYEQYF. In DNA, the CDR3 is TGTGCCTGGAGTGTACCGTGGCTGACTAACTACGAGCAGTACTTC.

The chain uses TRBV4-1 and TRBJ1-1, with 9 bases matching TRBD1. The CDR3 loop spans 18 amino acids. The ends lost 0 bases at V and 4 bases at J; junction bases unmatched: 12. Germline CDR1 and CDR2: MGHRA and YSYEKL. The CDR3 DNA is TGCGCCAGCAGCCAAGATCCCACACAGGGGGCGAGATCCACTGAAGCTTTCTTT. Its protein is CASSQDPTQGARSTEAFF.